The 12 T cell receptor beta chains in this list originate from one sample, sequenced in a study of shared clonotypes between healthy human individuals (dated by TCRdb to the early 2020s). Library generation was performed with the immunoSEQ multiplex PCR assay. TCRdb provides this immuneACCESS table in a form limited to in-frame rearrangements. Some clones are lacking; in checked studies, under half of them reflect an unresolved V gene, and why the rest are absent is not known. The sample has approximately 500,000 clones on record, 60% to 80% of them singletons. Around 13% of the sample comes from the top ten. What was sequenced was PBMCs. These TCRs come from a woman between 40 and 55 years old in good health. Some clones in this sample may be carry-over from other donors' samples.

The chain carries TRBV7-8 and TRBJ1-2, with no clear D. Trimming took 3 bases from V and 7 from J, leaving 9 bases between them. The CDR3 has 12 residues. Germline assignment: CDR1 SGHVS and CDR2 FQNEAQ. CDR3 loop: CASSFLASGYTF. The CDR3 coding sequence is TGTGCCAGCAGCTTCCTGGCGTCTGGCTACACCTTC.

J is TRBJ1-1 and V is TRBV6-5; 7 nucleotides match TRBD1. The germline V gene has CDR1 MNHEY and CDR2 SVGAGI. The CDR3 extends over 12 amino acids. The CDR3 DNA reads as TGTTCCACGAGACAGGGAGACACTGAAGCTTTCTTT. It translates to CSTRQGDTEAFF.

The rearrangement joins TRBV28 to TRBJ1-5; 7 bases fit TRBD1. V lost 6 bases to trimming and J lost 1 base; unmatched junction nucleotides: 9. Germline CDR1 reads MDHEN; CDR2 reads SYDVKM. This CDR3 is 16 amino acids long. For the CDR3, the DNA is TGTGCCAGCAGCTCCAAACTCAGGGGGAGCAATCAGCCCCAGCATTTT. Encoded protein: CASSSKLRGSNQPQHF.

This chain joins TRBV18 and TRBJ2-1, with TRBD2 identical over 11 bases. The CDR3 covers 16 residues. V was pared by 0 bases and J by 8 bases, with 6 bases of the junction left unmatched. CDR1 is KGHSH, CDR2 LQKENI, per germline. CDR3 region: CASSPPGIAGGDEQFF. CDR3 bases: TGTGCCAGCTCACCACCGGGTATAGCGGGAGGGGATGAGCAGTTCTTC.

The chain is built from TRBV10-1 and TRBJ2-3; 10 bases align to TRBD2. CDR1 WNHNN and CDR2 SYGVQD come from the germline V gene (reference sequence). This CDR3 contains 16 residues. The V segment lost 0 bases and the J segment 2 bases; nucleotides outside the gene matches: 2. CDR3 protein: CASSESSGRNTDTQYF. CDR3 bases: TGCGCCAGCAGTGAGTCTAGCGGGAGGAACACAGATACGCAGTATTTT.

V usage is TRBV19 and J usage is TRBJ1-1; 7 bases are shared with TRBD1. Germline lookup yields CDR1 LNHDA and CDR2 SQIVND (reference sequence). The V gene end was trimmed by 5 bases and the J gene end by 1 base; junction bases not matched to a gene: 4. The CDR3 sequence is 14 residues long. For the CDR3, the DNA is TGTGCCAGTAGTCCGGGGACAGCGAACACTGAAGCTTTCTTT. Its protein product is CASSPGTANTEAFF.

This clone was recorded many times. CDR3 nucleotide sequence: TGTGCCAGCAGCTTCGGGGGACTCGACAACACCGGGGAGCTGTTTTTT. Protein product: CASSFGGLDNTGELFF. The genes are TRBV5-4 and TRBJ2-2, with a possible D match to TRBD2 (6 bases). The V end lost 2 bases, the J end lost 2 bases, and 13 bases lay between the germline ends. Germline CDR1 reads SGHNT; CDR2 reads YYREEE (reference sequence). The CDR3 loop spans 16 amino acids. Filled out from reference TRBV5-4 and TRBJ2-2, the complete variable domain reads ETGVTQSPTHLIKTRGQQVTLRCSSQSGHNTVSWYQQALGQGPQFIFQYYREEENGRGNFPPRFSGLQFPNYSSELNVNALELDDSALYLCASSFGGLDNTGELFFGEGSRLTVL.

The chain employs TRBV4-1 and TRBJ2-7; 10 positions agree with TRBD1. V trimming: 0 bases; J trimming: 5 bases; junction bases outside the gene matches: 16. The CDR3 totals 19 residues. Germline CDR1 reads MGHRA; CDR2 reads YSYEKL. The CDR3 DNA sequence: TGCGCCAGCAGCCAAGAAATGGGGGACCGGGACAGGGGTCCCCACGAGCAGTACTTC. It translates to CASSQEMGDRDRGPHEQYF.

V is TRBV2 and J is TRBJ2-1; 13 bases align to TRBD2. Germline V lookup: CDR1 SNHLY, CDR2 FYNNEI. CDR3 length: 14 amino acids. Trimming removed 8 bases from V and 4 bases from J; junction bases left unmatched: 2. Here the CDR3 reads CASRGLAGYNEQFF. DNA of the CDR3: TGTGCCAGCCGGGGACTAGCGGGATACAATGAGCAGTTCTTC. Full variable domain (remainder filled in from reference TRBV2 and TRBJ2-1): EPEVTQTPSHQVTQMGQEVILRCVPISNHLYFYWYRQILGQKVEFLVSFYNNEISEKSEIFDDQFSVERPDGSNFTLKIRSTKLEDSAMYFCASRGLAGYNEQFFGPGTRLTVL.

The gene calls are TRBV6-1 and TRBJ2-5; 8 nucleotides align to TRBD2. The CDR3 runs 14 residues. V shed 6 bases, J shed 7 bases, and the junction held 10 bases outside the gene matches. Germline V gene lookup returns CDR1 MNHNS and CDR2 SASEGT. CDR3: CASRAGLGAGTQYF. In DNA, the CDR3 is TGTGCCAGCAGGGCGGGACTAGGTGCCGGGACCCAGTACTTC.

The V call is TRBV18, the J call TRBJ2-5; the match to TRBD1 covers 7 bases. The CDR3 spans 15 residues. The V gene end was trimmed by 3 bases and the J gene end by 2 bases; junction bases not matched to a gene: 6. Germline V gene data show CDR1 as KGHSH and CDR2 as LQKENI. The CDR3 DNA sequence: TGTGCCAGCTCACCTGACAGGGAACCACAAGAGACCCAGTACTTC. Translated, it gives CASSPDREPQETQYF.

The rearrangement joins TRBV7-3 to TRBJ2-6, with a tentative D call TRBD1 (5 bases). The CDR3 loop spans 18 amino acids. Per the germline V gene, CDR1 is SGHTA and CDR2 is FQGTGA. V lost 5 bases and J lost 0, with 17 bases in between. The CDR3 coding sequence is TGTGCCAGCAGCCCAGCCGCAACAGGTGACTCTGGGGCCAACGTCCTGACTTTC. This codes for CASSPAATGDSGANVLTF.